These 14 T cell receptor beta chains were sequenced from one sample in a study of T-cell reconstitution after alpha-beta-depleted transplantation in children. Preparation of the TCRbeta library involved a method that used unique molecular identifiers. TCRdb re-analysed the PCR reads in MiXCR, keeping a single row per CDR3 protein. The data show around 450,000 distinct CDR3 sequences, with around 15% seen just once and over 25% held by the top ten. The sample in question was PBMCs, mostly from graft donor cells, obtained 360 days after TCRalphabeta/CD19-depleted stem cell transplant. Source of these receptors: a boy in the first two years of life who had a stem cell transplant for Wiskott-Aldrich syndrome, so the T cells may come from the graft donor.

The rearrangement uses TRBV10-3 and TRBJ2-2, with D possibly matching TRBD1 (6 bases). Germline V gene sequence: CDR1 ENHRY, CDR2 SYGVKD. The CDR3 is 16 amino acids. Trimming took 6 bases from V and 1 from J, leaving 15 bases between them. CDR3 residues: CAISPRGPLNTGELFF. The CDR3 bases are TGTGCCATCAGCCCCAGGGGTCCATTGAACACCGGGGAGCTGTTTTTT.

This clonotype came up a few times. The rearrangement uses TRBV10-3 and TRBJ2-7; TRBD1 matches 8 bases. The CDR3 runs 17 residues. V lost 0 bases and J lost 0; bases outside the gene matches: 7. Germline CDR1 ENHRY, CDR2 SYGVKD. CDR3 loop: CAISESGGQASSYEQYF. The CDR3 nucleotides read TGTGCCATCAGTGAGTCTGGGGGACAGGCGAGCTCCTACGAGCAGTACTTC.

This clonotype was seen more than once but under ten times. The chain couples TRBV29-1 to TRBJ2-2; 9 bases are a match to TRBD1. The ends lost 6 bases at V and 5 bases at J; junction bases unmatched: 4. The CDR3 covers 13 residues. Germline CDR1 reads SQVTM; CDR2 reads ANQGSEA. The CDR3 DNA is TGCAGCGTACAGGGGGCCCTTACCGGGGAGCTGTTTTTT. This translates into CSVQGALTGELFF.

This clonotype was observed a handful of times. The rearrangement uses TRBV20-1 and TRBJ2-5; 8 nucleotides match TRBD1. The CDR3 has 14 residues. Germline V gene sequence: CDR1 DFQATT, CDR2 SNEGSKA (reference sequence). With 6 bases clipped from V and 5 bases from J, the junction kept 11 bases outside the gene matches. As DNA, the CDR3 is TGCAGTGCCCCGCAGGGGGCGCTAGGGGAGACCCAGTACTTC. Translation: CSAPQGALGETQYF.

This clonotype was counted only a few times. The V call is TRBV15, the J call TRBJ1-5; no clear D gene. V shed 0 bases and J shed 0 bases, with 18 bases lying between them. The CDR3 covers 19 residues. CDR1 and CDR2 from the germline V gene are LNHNV and YYDKDF (reference sequence). The CDR3 DNA follows: TGTGCCACCAGCAGAGATTCGGTTCTGGCAGTCCATAGCAATCAGCCCCAGCATTTT. Translating it yields CATSRDSVLAVHSNQPQHF.

This chain links TRBV21-1 with TRBJ2-7; the listed D gene, TRBD1, was not tested against the DNA. TRBV21-1 is given as a pseudogene. The CDR3 extends over 16 amino acids. The CDR3 DNA is TGTGCCAGCAGTCCTCCTAGGGGGGGAAGGGCCTACGAGCAGTACTTC. Its translation is CASSPPRGGRAYEQYF.

The rearrangement links TRBV5-1 to TRBJ1-4; D is perhaps TRBD1 (5 bases). The CDR3 runs to 15 residues. Germline CDR1 SGHRS, CDR2 YFSETQ. V lost 5 bases to trimming and J lost 7 bases, with 18 bases between them. The CDR3: CASSFKTGWGEKLFF. The CDR3 DNA follows: TGCGCCAGCAGTTTTAAAACAGGTTGGGGTGAAAAACTGTTTTTT.

CDR3 protein: CASSPPVRPETQYF. For the CDR3, the DNA is TGTGCCAGCAGCCCTCCCGTTCGACCAGAGACCCAGTACTTC. This chain joins TRBV12-3 or TRBV12-4 and TRBJ2-5; D is uncertain. Between the trimmed V and J ends, which lost 6 bases and 4 bases, there was a span of 15 bases. This CDR3 comprises 14 residues.

Written as DNA, the CDR3 is TGCAGTGCTAGTAGCGGGAGGGCCCTCGCCTACAATGAGCAGTTCTTC. This sequence encodes CSASSGRALAYNEQFF. This chain links TRBV20-1 with TRBJ2-1; 11 bases agree with TRBD2. The CDR3 is 16 amino acids. Per the germline V gene, CDR1 is DFQATT and CDR2 is SNEGSKA (reference sequence). V trimming: 3 bases; J trimming: 2 bases; junction bases outside the gene matches: 6.

This chain uses TRBV12-3 or TRBV12-4 with TRBJ2-1, with TRBD1 as a possible D gene (5 bases). The V and J ends lost 6 bases and 3 bases respectively, with 12 bases between them. This CDR3 is built from 14 residues. The CDR3 coding sequence is TGTGCCAGCAGCACAGAAGGGGACTACAATGAGCAGTTCTTC. This gives the protein CASSTEGDYNEQFF.

This clonotype was recorded at least ten times. This chain uses TRBV7-9 with TRBJ2-7; D ambiguous. The CDR3 length is 12 residues. V dropped 1 base and J dropped 3 bases, with 4 bases sitting between them. CDR1 and CDR2 from the germline V gene are SEHNR and FQNEAQ (reference sequence). CDR3 bases: TGTGCCAGCAGCTTAGTCGTCTACGAGCAGTACTTC. As protein: CASSLVVYEQYF. Looking up the rest from reference TRBV7-9 and TRBJ2-7 gives the full variable domain: DTGVSQNPRHKITKRGQNVTFRCDPISEHNRLYWYRQTLGQGPEFLTYFQNEAQLEKSRLLSDRFSAERPKGSFSTLEIQRTEQGDSAMYLCASSLVVYEQYFGPGTRLTVT.

The rearrangement joins TRBV5-1 to TRBJ2-2; perhaps TRBD1 as D (6 bases). Germline assignment: CDR1 SGHRS and CDR2 YFSETQ. V was cut by 2 bases and J by 4 bases, with 12 bases left in between. There are 15 residues in the CDR3. The DNA for the CDR3 is TGCGCCAGCAGCTTCCTGCAGGGGTTCACCGGGGAGCTGTTTTTT. Protein sequence: CASSFLQGFTGELFF.

The rearrangement joins TRBV2 to TRBJ2-7, with 10 bases lining up with TRBD2. CDR3 length: 14 residues. J gave up 6 bases and V 6 bases, and 8 bases lay outside the gene matches. Germline V gene sequence: CDR1 SNHLY, CDR2 FYNNEI. The chain's CDR3 is CASSPGLAFPEQYF. CDR3 sequence (DNA): TGTGCCAGCAGCCCGGGACTAGCGTTTCCCGAGCAGTACTTC.

This clonotype was recorded at least ten times. V usage is TRBV12-3 or TRBV12-4 and J usage is TRBJ2-3; D is undetermined. The CDR3 is 12 amino acids. The V end lost 5 bases, the J end lost 4 bases, and 7 bases lay between the germline ends. In DNA, the CDR3 is TGTGCCAGCAGTCTACCTCCAGATACGCAGTATTTT. It translates to CASSLPPDTQYF.